This T cell receptor beta chain was sequenced during a study of cytomegalovirus exposure and HLA in healthy donors. Findings of the study overall: A later analysis found most CMV-associated TCR beta chains apparently HLA-restricted.

This clone was recorded a few times. No antigen is known for it. The germline V gene encodes CDR1 MNHEY and CDR2 SMNVEV (reference sequence). This CDR3 is 14 amino acids long. J gave up 2 bases and V 4 bases, and 1 base lay outside the gene matches. The study ran its PCR with 60 Vbeta and 13 Jbeta primers. Clones were read by immunoSEQ multiplex PCR, and TCRdb kept only the in-frame ones, dropping some. This sample carries over 110,000 clones, around three quarters of them seen once, and the ten largest clones take approximately 1%. The material sequenced was PBMCs. The clonotype was recovered from a young man in good health and CMV-seronegative. This rearrangement joins TRBV27 to TRBJ1-5, with 8 nucleotides matching TRBD1. CDR3 region: CASSSTGGNQPQHF. CDR3 sequence (DNA): TGTGCCAGCAGTTCGACAGGGGGCAATCAGCCCCAGCATTTT.